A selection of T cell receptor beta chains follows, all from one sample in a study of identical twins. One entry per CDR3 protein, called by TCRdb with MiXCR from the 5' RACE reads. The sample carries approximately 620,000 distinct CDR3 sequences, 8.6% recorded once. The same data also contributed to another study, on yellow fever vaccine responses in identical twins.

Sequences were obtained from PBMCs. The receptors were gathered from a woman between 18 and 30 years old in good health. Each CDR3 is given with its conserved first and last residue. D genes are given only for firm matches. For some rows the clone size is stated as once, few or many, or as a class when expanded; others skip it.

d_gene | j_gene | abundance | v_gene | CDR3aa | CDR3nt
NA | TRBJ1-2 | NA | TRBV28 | CGVPGGYYGYTF | TGTGGGGTTCCCGGCGGGTACTATGGCTACACCTTC
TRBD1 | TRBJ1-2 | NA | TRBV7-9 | CASSFVGQVGGYTF | TGTGCCAGCAGCTTCGTGGGACAGGTGGGTGGCTACACCTTC
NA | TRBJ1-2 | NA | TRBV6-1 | CASIPRRGVRGYTF | TGTGCCAGCATCCCGCGGCGGGGGGTCCGTGGCTACACCTTC
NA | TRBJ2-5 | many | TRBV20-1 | CSATKQNQETQYF | TGCAGTGCTACTAAACAGAACCAAGAGACCCAGTACTTC
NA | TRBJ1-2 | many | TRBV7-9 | CASSTGDYGYTF | TGTGCCAGCAGCACCGGTGACTATGGCTACACCTTC
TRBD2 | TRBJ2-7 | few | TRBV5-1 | CASSLVDAGGGYEQYF | TGCGCCAGCAGCTTGGTAGATGCGGGAGGCGGCTACGAGCAGTACTTC
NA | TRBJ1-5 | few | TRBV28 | CASSFAGSNQPQHF | TGTGCCAGCAGTTTTGCCGGGAGCAATCAGCCCCAGCATTTT
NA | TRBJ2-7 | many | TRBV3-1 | CASSPRGTYEQYF | TGTGCCAGCAGCCCAAGAGGGACCTACGAGCAGTACTTC
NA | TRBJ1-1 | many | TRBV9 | CASSPGAEAFF | TGTGCCAGCAGTCCAGGGGCTGAAGCTTTCTTT
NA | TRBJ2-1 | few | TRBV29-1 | CRAVSVNEQFF | TGCAGGGCAGTTTCGGTTAATGAGCAGTTCTTC
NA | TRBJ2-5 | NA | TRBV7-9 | CASSPSPGGRKETQYF | TGTGCCAGCAGCCCCAGTCCTGGGGGACGAAAAGAGACCCAGTACTTC
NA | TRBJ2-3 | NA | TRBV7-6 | CASRRDPRTDTQYF | TGTGCCAGCAGACGGGACCCCCGCACAGATACGCAGTATTTT
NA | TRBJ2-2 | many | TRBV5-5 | CASSPDTAGELFF | TGTGCCAGCAGCCCGGACACTGCGGGGGAGCTGTTTTTT
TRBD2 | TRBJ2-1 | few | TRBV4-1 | CASSQDSVGNGRKVREQFF | TGCGCCAGCAGCCAAGATTCGGTCGGGAACGGGAGGAAGGTTAGGGAGCAGTTCTTC
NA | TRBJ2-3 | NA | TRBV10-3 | CAISSLDTQYF | TGTGCCATCAGTTCGTTAGATACGCAGTATTTT
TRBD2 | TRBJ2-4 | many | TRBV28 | CASSTGTSGGNIQYF | TGTGCCAGCAGCACAGGGACTAGCGGGGGTAACATTCAGTACTTC
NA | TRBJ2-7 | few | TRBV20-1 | CSARAPLYSEQYF | TGCAGTGCTAGAGCCCCTTTGTATTCCGAGCAGTACTTC